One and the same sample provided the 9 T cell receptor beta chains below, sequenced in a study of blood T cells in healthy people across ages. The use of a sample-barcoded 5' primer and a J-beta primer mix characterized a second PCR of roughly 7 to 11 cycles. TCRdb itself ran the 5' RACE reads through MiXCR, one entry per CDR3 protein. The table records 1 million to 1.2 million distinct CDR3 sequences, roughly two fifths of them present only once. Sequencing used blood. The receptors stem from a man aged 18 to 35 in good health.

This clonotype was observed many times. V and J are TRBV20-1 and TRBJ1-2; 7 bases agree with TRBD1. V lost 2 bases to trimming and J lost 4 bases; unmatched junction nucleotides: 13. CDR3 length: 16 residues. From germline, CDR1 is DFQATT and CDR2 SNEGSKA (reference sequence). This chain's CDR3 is CSARSPTGRFVYGYTF. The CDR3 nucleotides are TGCAGTGCTAGATCTCCGACAGGGAGGTTTGTCTATGGCTACACCTTC.

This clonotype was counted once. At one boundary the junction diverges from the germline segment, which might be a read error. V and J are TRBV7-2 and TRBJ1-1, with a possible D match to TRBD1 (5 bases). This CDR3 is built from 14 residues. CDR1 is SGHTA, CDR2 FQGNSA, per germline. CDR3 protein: CVSSRGGSNTEAFF. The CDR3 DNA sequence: TGTGTCAGCAGCCGGGGGGGGTCGAACACTGAAGCTTTCTTT.

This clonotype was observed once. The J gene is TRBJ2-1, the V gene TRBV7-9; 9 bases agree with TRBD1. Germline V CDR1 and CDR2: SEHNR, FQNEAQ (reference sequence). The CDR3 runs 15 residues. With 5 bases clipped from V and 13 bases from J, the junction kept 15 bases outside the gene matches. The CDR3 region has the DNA TGTGCCAGCAGCCTTTACCGGGACAGGGTAGAGACCCAGTTCTTC. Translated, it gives CASSLYRDRVETQFF.

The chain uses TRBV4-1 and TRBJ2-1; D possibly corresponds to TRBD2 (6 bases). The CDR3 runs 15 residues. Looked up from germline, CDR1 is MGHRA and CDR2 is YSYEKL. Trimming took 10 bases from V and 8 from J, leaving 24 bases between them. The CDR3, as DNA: TGCGCCACCCAAAGCGTACTAGCTTTTGGGGATGAGCAGTTCTTC. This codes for CATQSVLAFGDEQFF.

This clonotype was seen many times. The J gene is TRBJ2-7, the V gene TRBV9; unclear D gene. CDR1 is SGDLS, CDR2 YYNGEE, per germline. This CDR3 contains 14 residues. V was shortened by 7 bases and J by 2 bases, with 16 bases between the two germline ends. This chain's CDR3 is CASSGGTGPYEQYF. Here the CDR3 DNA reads TGTGCCAGCTCCGGCGGAACGGGTCCCTACGAGCAGTACTTC. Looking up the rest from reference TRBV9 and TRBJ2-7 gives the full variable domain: DSGVTQTPKHLITATGQRVTLRCSPRSGDLSVYWYQQSLDQGLQFLIQYYNGEERAKGNILERFSAQQFPDLHSELNLSSLELGDSALYFCASSGGTGPYEQYFGPGTRLTVT.

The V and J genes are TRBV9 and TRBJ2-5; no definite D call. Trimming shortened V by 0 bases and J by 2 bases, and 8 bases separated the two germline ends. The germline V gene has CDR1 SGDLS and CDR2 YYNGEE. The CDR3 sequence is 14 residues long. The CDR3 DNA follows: TGTGCCAGCAGCGTAGATGGGCCTCAAGAGACCCAGTACTTC. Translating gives CASSVDGPQETQYF.

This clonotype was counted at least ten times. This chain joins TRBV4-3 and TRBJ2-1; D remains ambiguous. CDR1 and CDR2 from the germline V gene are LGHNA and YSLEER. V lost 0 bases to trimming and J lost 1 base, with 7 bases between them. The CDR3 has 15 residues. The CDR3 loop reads CASSQELASYNEQFF. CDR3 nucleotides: TGCGCCAGCAGCCAAGAACTGGCTTCCTACAATGAGCAGTTCTTC.

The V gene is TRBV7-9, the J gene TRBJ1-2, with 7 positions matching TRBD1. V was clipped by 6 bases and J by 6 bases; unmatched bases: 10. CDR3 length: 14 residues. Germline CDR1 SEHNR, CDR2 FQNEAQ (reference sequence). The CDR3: CASSSHGTVHGYTF. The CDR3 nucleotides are TGTGCCAGCAGTTCTCATGGGACAGTCCATGGCTACACCTTC.

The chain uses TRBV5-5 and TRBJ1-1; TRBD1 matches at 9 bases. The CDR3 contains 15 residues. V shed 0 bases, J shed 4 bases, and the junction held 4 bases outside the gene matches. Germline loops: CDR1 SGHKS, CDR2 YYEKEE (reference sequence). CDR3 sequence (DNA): TGTGCCAGCAGCTTGGGGACAGGGGAGAGCACTGAAGCTTTCTTT. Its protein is CASSLGTGESTEAFF.